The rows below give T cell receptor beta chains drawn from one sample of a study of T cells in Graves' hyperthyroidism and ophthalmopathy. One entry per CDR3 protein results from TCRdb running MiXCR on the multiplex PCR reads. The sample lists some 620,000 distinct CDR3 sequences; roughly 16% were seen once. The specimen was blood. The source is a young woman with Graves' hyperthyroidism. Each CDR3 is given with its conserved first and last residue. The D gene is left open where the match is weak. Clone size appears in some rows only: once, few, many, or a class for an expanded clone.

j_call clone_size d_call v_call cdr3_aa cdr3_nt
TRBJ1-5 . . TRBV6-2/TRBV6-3 CASSWMGGSNQPQHF TGTGCCAGCAGTTGGATGGGGGGAAGCAATCAGCCCCAGCATTTT
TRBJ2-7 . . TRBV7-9 CASSSPGPAYEQYF TGTGCCAGCAGCTCCCCGGGCCCGGCCTACGAGCAGTACTTC
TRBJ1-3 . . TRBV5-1 CASSLDPSSGNTIYF TGCGCCAGCAGCTTGGACCCCTCCTCTGGAAACACCATATATTTT
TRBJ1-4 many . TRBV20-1 CSARFGGTTNEKLFF TGCAGTGCTAGATTTGGCGGGACAACTAATGAAAAACTGTTTTTT
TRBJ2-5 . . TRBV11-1 CASSLTNQETQYF TGTGCCAGCAGCTTGACAAACCAAGAGACCCAGTACTTC
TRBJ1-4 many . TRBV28 CASSSLLLRRQNLREKLFF TGTGCCAGCAGTTCCCTACTCTTACGTCGACAGAACCTTCGGGAAAAACTGTTTTTT
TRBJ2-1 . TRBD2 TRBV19 CASSGRSSGRNEQFF TGTGCCAGTAGTGGTAGGTCTAGCGGGAGGAATGAGCAGTTCTTC
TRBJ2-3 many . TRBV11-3 CASSIPFSTDTQYF TGTGCCAGCAGCATCCCGTTTAGCACAGATACGCAGTATTTT
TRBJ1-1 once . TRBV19 CASSIQGEGTEAFF TGTGCCAGTAGTATACAGGGTGAAGGGACTGAAGCTTTCTTT
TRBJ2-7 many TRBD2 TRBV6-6 CASSYDRRGLARYEQYF TGTGCCAGCAGTTACGATCGTAGGGGACTAGCGCGGTACGAGCAGTACTTC
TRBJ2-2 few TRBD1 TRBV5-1 CASSPEGTGVKTGELFF TGCGCCAGCAGCCCCGAAGGGACAGGGGTAAAGACCGGGGAGCTGTTTTTT
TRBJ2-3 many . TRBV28 CASSSYRDTQYF TGTGCCAGCAGTTCGTATAGAGATACGCAGTATTTT
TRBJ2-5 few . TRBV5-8 CASSRTGTYQETQYF TGTGCCAGCAGCCGAACCGGGACTTACCAAGAGACCCAGTACTTC
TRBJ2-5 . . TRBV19 CACKGGLEETQYF TGTGCCTGTAAGGGAGGCCTAGAAGAGACCCAGTACTTC
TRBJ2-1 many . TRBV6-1 CASSSGLYGEQFF TGTGCCAGCAGTTCCGGACTTTATGGTGAGCAGTTCTTC
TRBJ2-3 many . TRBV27 CASSSPGLVHSDTQYF TGTGCCAGCAGTTCTCCGGGGTTGGTCCACTCAGATACGCAGTATTTT
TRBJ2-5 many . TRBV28 CASTEYQETQYF TGTGCCAGCACAGAATACCAAGAGACCCAGTACTTC
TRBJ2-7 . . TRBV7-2 CASSQAGHRSYEQYF TGTGCCAGCAGCCAAGCGGGACACCGGTCCTACGAGCAGTACTTC
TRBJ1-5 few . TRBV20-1 CSASLPGRMVQPQHF TGCAGTGCTAGTCTCCCAGGGCGGATGGTTCAGCCCCAGCATTTT
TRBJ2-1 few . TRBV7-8 CASSSRRGNYNEQFF TGTGCCAGCAGCTCTCGTCGAGGGAATTACAATGAGCAGTTCTTC
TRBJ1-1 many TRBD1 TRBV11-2 CASSAGGSDTEAFF TGTGCCAGCTCAGCAGGGGGATCGGACACTGAAGCTTTCTTT